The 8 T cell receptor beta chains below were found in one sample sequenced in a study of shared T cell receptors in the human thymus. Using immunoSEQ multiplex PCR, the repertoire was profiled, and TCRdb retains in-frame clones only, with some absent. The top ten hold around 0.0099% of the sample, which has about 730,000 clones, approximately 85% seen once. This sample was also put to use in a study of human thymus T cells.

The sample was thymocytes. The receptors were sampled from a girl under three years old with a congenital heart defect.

For the CDR3, the DNA is TGTGCCAGCTCACCACTTTGGGACAGGGTCAATTCACCCCTCCACTTT. Its protein product is CASSPLWDRVNSPLHF. The gene calls are TRBV18 and TRBJ1-6, with TRBD1 matching 9 bases. This CDR3 region has 16 residues. Germline trimming cut 1 base from V and 7 bases from J; bases unmatched to any gene: 5. Germline loops: CDR1 KGHSH, CDR2 LQKENI.

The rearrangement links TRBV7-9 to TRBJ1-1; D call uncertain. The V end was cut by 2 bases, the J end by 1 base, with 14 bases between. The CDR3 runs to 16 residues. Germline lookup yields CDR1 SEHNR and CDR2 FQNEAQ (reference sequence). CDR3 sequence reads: CASSLSAIGRNTEAFF. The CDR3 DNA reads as TGTGCCAGCAGCTTATCCGCGATTGGTAGGAACACTGAAGCTTTCTTT.

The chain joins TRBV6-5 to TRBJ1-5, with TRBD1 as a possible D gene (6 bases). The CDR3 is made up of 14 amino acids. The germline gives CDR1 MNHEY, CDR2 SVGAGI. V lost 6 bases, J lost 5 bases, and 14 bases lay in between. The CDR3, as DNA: TGTGCCAGCAGGGCAACAGGGATTTATCAGCCCCAGCATTTT. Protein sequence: CASRATGIYQPQHF.

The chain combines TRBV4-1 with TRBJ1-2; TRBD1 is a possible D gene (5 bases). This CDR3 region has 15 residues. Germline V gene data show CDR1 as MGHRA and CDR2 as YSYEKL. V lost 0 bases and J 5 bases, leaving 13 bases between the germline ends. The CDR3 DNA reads TGCGCCAGCAGCCAAGAAGGAAGGGGAAAGTATGGCTACACCTTC. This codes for CASSQEGRGKYGYTF.

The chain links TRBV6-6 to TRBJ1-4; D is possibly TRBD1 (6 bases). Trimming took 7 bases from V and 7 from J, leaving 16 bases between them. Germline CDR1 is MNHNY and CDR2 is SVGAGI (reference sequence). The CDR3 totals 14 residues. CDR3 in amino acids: CASKVGQGSEKLFF. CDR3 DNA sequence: TGTGCCAGCAAAGTAGGCCAGGGGAGTGAAAAACTGTTTTTT.

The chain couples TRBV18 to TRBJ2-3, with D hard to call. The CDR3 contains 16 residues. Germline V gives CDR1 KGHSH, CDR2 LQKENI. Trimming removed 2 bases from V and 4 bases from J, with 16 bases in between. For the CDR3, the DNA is TGTGCCAGCTCACCAGTGGTTGGTACCAGTCCAGATACGCAGTATTTT. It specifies CASSPVVGTSPDTQYF.

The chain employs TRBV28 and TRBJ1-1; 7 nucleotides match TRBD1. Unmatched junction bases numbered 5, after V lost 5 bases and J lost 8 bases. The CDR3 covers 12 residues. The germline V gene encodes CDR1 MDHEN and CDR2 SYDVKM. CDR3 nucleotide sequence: TGTGCCAGCAGTCAGACAGGGTCAGAAGCTTTCTTT. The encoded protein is CASSQTGSEAFF.

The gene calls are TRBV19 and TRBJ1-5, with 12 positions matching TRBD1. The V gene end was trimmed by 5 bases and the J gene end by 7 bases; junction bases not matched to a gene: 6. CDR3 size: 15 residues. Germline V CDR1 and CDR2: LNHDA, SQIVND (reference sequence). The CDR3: CASSPGDRGRQPQHF. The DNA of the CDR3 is TGTGCCAGTAGTCCGGGGGACAGGGGGCGGCAGCCCCAGCATTTT.